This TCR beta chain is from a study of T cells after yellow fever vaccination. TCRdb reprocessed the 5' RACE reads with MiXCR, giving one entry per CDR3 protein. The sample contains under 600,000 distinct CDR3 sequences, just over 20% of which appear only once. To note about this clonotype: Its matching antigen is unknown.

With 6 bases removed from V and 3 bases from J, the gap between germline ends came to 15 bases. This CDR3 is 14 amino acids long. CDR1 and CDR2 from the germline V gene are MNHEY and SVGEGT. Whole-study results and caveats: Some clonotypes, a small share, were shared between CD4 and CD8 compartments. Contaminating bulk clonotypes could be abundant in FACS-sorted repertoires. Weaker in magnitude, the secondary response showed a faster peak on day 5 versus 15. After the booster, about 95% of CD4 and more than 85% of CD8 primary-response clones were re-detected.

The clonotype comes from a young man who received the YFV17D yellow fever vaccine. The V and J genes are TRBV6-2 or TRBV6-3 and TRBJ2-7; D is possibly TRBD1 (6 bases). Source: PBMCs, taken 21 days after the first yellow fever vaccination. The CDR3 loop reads CASSLSDRYYEQYF. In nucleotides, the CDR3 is TGTGCCAGCAGCCTATCGGACAGATACTACGAGCAGTACTTC.